A selection of T cell receptor beta chains follows, all from one sample in a study of low-dose radiotherapy and immunotherapy resistance in tumors. TCRdb reprocessed the reads via MiXCR and lists one record per CDR3 protein. The sample lists tens of thousands of distinct CDR3 sequences, approximately 35% occurring once. The sequencing here drew on PBMCs, taken after low-dose radiotherapy plus immunotherapy. The receptors come from a male donor with rectosigmoid adenocarcinoma. Both conserved end residues are part of each CDR3. D genes are given only for firm matches. Some rows mark clone size as missing; the rest say once, few, many or name a class of expanded clone.

TRBV6-6	many	TRBD1	TRBJ1-2	CASSYRHTIRQGEGYTF	TGTGCCAGCAGTTACCGCCATACGATTAGACAGGGTGAGGGCTACACCTTC
TRBV28	few	-	TRBJ2-7	CASSLQVNEQYF	TGTGCCAGCAGTTTACAGGTGAACGAGCAGTACTTC
TRBV5-1	once	-	TRBJ2-5	CASSLANFRGGETQYF	TGCGCCAGCAGCTTGGCCAATTTCAGGGGTGGCGAGACCCAGTACTTC
TRBV27	many	-	TRBJ2-7	CASSLSAGIIDYEQYF	TGTGCCAGCAGTTTATCGGCAGGAATCATCGACTACGAGCAGTACTTC
TRBV18	many	-	TRBJ1-1	CASSPRDNKGAEAFF	TGTGCCAGCTCACCACGAGACAACAAGGGGGCTGAAGCTTTCTTT
TRBV14	many	-	TRBJ2-5	CASSQWGNQETQYF	TGTGCCAGCAGCCAATGGGGGAACCAAGAGACCCAGTACTTC
TRBV20-1	many	TRBD1	TRBJ2-7	CSARDPGQGAGEQYF	TGCAGTGCTAGAGATCCGGGACAGGGGGCGGGGGAGCAGTACTTC
TRBV20-1	many	TRBD2	TRBJ2-7	CSASPTSGSYEQYF	TGCAGTGCTAGCCCGACTAGCGGCTCCTACGAGCAGTACTTC
TRBV4-2	many	TRBD2	TRBJ2-1	CASRVSGGSYNEQFF	TGTGCCAGCAGGGTTAGCGGGGGCTCCTACAATGAGCAGTTCTTC
TRBV7-9	many	-	TRBJ2-7	CASSGSYEQYF	TGTGCCAGCAGCGGGTCCTACGAGCAGTACTTC
TRBV13	-	-	TRBJ2-2	CASSLPGPGELFF	TGTGCCAGCAGCTTACCGGGACCCGGGGAGCTGTTTTTT
TRBV23-1	few	TRBD1	TRBJ1-2	CASSLTGTGDLDGYTF	TGCGCCAGCTCATTAACCGGGACAGGGGATTTGGATGGCTACACCTTC
TRBV7-6	many	TRBD2	TRBJ2-1	CASSTGGGPGILFF	TGTGCCAGCAGCACTGGGGGGGGACCCGGCATATTGTTCTTC
TRBV7-9	-	TRBD2	TRBJ2-7	CASSGLAGSTYEQYF	TGTGCCAGCAGCGGACTAGCGGGATCTACCTACGAGCAGTACTTC
TRBV12-5	many	-	TRBJ1-5	CASQTRGTNQPQHF	TGTGCTAGTCAGACTCGGGGGACTAATCAGCCCCAGCATTTT
TRBV7-3	-	-	TRBJ2-1	CASSLSGGPYNEQFF	TGTGCCAGCAGCTTAAGTGGGGGCCCCTACAATGAGCAGTTCTTC
TRBV4-2	many	-	TRBJ1-1	CASSQDGGLPGTEAFF	TGTGCCAGCAGCCAAGATGGGGGCCTCCCGGGGACTGAAGCTTTCTTT
TRBV13	many	TRBD2	TRBJ2-7	CASSEGSSGSEKQYF	TGTGCCAGCAGCGAAGGATCTAGCGGGAGTGAGAAGCAGTACTTC
TRBV5-4	medium-sized	TRBD2	TRBJ2-1	CASSLRLAGNEQFF	TGTGCCAGCAGCTTGCGTCTAGCGGGAAATGAGCAGTTCTTC
TRBV7-6	-	-	TRBJ2-3	CASSLRTSGVTDTQYF	TGTGCCAGCAGCTTAAGAACCTCAGGGGTTACAGATACGCAGTATTTT
TRBV28	many	-	TRBJ2-1	CASSLMAGGADNEQFF	TGTGCCAGCAGTTTGATGGCCGGGGGCGCGGACAATGAGCAGTTCTTC
TRBV7-9	-	-	TRBJ1-5	CASSLGGDGNQPQHF	TGTGCCAGCAGCTTAGGGGGGGACGGAAATCAGCCCCAGCATTTT
TRBV7-2	many	-	TRBJ2-7	CASSTDITYEQYF	TGTGCCAGCAGCACGGACATAACCTACGAGCAGTACTTC
TRBV27	many	-	TRBJ1-2	CASSLSGGFYGYTF	TGTGCCAGCAGTTTATCGGGCGGATTCTATGGCTACACCTTC
TRBV20-1	many	-	TRBJ2-7	CSARRRGGGYEQYF	TGCAGTGCTAGGCGTAGGGGGGGGGGCTACGAGCAGTACTTC
TRBV20-1	once	-	TRBJ1-1	CSARTQMGRNTEAFF	TGCAGTGCTAGGACCCAGATGGGCAGGAACACTGAAGCTTTCTTT
TRBV27	many	TRBD1	TRBJ2-5	CASSPQGGVTQYF	TGTGCCAGCAGCCCACAGGGGGGCGTGACCCAGTACTTC
TRBV9	once	-	TRBJ2-5	CASSVGSSTQETQYF	TGTGCCAGCAGCGTAGGGAGTAGCACCCAAGAGACCCAGTACTTC
TRBV5-8	many	TRBD1	TRBJ2-4	CASSLGQGGSPLAKNIQYF	TGTGCCAGCAGCTTGGGACAGGGTGGCTCCCCTTTAGCCAAAAACATTCAGTACTTC
TRBV5-1	many	TRBD1	TRBJ2-5	CASSPATRTGPGETQYF	TGCGCCAGCAGCCCCGCTACTCGGACAGGTCCCGGGGAGACCCAGTACTTC
TRBV28	many	-	TRBJ2-7	CASSFPGSYEQYF	TGTGCCAGCAGTTTCCCAGGCTCCTACGAGCAGTACTTC
TRBV6-4	many	TRBD2	TRBJ2-1	CASSDQRGNEQFF	TGTGCCAGCAGTGACCAGCGGGGCAATGAGCAGTTCTTC
TRBV5-3	many	TRBD1	TRBJ2-7	CASSSSGTGVGEQYF	TGTGCCAGCAGCTCTTCCGGGACAGGGGTCGGCGAGCAGTACTTC
TRBV28	few	-	TRBJ2-7	CASSLMGGEDEQYF	TGTGCCAGCAGTTTAATGGGTGGGGAGGACGAGCAGTACTTC
TRBV12-3/TRBV12-4	-	TRBD2	TRBJ2-1	CASSSGTSGRSSYNEQFF	TGTGCCAGCAGTTCCGGGACTAGCGGGCGAAGTTCCTACAATGAGCAGTTCTTC
TRBV28	many	-	TRBJ2-7	CASGQNSYEQYF	TGTGCCAGCGGACAGAACTCCTACGAGCAGTACTTC
TRBV6-8	many	TRBD2	TRBJ2-3	CASSRPRSGAPQSRQYF	TGTGCCAGCAGCCGCCCGAGGAGCGGGGCCCCCCAGAGCAGGCAGTATTTT
TRBV5-1	many	-	TRBJ1-1	CASSFTQQGRNTEAFF	TGCGCCAGCAGCTTTACGCAACAGGGACGGAACACTGAAGCTTTCTTT
TRBV7-2	few	TRBD2	TRBJ2-1	CASRYSGGSSYNEQFF	TGTGCCAGCAGGTATAGCGGGGGGAGCTCCTACAATGAGCAGTTCTTC